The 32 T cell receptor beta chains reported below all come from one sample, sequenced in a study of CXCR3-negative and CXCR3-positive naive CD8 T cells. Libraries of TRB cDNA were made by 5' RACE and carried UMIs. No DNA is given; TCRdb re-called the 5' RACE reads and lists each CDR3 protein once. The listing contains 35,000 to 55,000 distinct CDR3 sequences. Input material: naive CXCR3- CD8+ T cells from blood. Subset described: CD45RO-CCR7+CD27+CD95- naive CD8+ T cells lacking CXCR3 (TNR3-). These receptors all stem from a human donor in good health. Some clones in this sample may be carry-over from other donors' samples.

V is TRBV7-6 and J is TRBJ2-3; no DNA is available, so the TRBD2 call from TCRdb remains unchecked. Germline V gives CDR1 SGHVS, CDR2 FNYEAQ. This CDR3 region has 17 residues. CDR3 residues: CASSLVSSGRNTDTQYF.

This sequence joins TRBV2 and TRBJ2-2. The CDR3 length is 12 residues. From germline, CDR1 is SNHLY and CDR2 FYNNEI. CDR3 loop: CASTVDTGELFF.

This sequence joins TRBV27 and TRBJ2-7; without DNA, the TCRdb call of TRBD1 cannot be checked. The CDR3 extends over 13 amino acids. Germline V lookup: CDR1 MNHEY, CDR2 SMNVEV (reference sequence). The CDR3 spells CASSPRVSYEQYF.

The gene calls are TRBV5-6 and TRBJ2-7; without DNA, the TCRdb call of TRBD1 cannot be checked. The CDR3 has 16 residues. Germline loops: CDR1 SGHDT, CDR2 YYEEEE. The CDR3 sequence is CASSLGGRGRIYEQYF.

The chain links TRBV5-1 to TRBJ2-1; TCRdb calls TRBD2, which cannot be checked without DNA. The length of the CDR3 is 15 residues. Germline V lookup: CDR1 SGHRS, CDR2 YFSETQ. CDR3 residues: CASSLSRGVYNEQFF.

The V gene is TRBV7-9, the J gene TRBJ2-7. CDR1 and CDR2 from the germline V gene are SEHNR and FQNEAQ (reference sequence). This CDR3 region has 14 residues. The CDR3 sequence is CASSSPTPPYEQYF.

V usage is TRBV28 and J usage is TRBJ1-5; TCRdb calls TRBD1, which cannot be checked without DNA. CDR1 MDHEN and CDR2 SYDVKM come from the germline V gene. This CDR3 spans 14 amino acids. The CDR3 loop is CASIIGGSNQPQHF.

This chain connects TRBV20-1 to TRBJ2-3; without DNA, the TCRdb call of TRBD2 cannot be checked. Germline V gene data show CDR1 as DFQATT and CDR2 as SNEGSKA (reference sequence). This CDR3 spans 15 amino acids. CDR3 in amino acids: CSAPGLAGDVDTQYF.

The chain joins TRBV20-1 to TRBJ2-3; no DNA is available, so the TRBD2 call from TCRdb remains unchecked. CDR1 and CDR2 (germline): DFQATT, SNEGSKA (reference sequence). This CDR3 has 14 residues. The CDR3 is CSASGLANTYTQYF.

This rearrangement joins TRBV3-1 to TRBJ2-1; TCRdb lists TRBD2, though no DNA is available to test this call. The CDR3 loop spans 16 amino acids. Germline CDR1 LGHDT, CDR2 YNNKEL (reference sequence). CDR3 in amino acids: CASGRFLAGALGEQFF.

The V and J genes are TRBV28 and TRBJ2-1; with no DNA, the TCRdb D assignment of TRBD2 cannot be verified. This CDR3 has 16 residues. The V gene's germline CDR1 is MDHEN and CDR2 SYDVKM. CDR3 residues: CASSWGGSGGYNEQFF.

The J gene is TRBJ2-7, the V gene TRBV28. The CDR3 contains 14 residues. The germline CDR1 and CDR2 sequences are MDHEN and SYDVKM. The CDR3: CASSSRTDPYEQYF.

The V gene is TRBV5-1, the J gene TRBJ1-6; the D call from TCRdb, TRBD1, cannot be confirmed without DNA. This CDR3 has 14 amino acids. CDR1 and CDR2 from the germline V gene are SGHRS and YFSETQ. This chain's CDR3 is CASSLDGRGSPLHF.

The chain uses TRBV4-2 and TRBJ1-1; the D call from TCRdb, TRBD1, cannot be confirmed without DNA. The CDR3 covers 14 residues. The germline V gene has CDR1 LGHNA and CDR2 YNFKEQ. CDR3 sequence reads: CASSHPSANTEAFF.

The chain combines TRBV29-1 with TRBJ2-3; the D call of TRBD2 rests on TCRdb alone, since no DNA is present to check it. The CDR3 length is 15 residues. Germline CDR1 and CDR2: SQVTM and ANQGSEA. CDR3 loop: CSVVPASGRGDTQYF.

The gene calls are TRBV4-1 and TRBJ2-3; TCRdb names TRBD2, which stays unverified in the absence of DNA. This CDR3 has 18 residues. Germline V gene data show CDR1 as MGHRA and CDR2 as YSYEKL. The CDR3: CASSQEETSGRFTDTQYF.

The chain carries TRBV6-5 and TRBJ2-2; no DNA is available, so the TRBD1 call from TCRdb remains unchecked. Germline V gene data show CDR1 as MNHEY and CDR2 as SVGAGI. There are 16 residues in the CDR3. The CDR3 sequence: CASSHWGGRSTGELFF.

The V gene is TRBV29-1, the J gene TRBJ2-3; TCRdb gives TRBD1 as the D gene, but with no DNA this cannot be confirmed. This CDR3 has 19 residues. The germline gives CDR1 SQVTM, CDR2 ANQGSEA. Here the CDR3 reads CSVEAGVGAGPLTPDTQYF.

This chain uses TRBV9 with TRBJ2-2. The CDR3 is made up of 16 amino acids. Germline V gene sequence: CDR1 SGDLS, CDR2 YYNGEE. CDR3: CASSVEKGFGTGELFF.

CDR3 region: CASSDSPDGGTEAFF. The chain combines TRBV6-4 with TRBJ1-1. The length of the CDR3 is 15 residues. The germline CDR1 and CDR2 sequences are MRHNA and SNTAGT.

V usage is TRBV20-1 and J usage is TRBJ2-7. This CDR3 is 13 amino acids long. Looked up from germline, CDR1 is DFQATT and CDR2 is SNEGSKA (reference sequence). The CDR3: CSARDLERDEQYF.

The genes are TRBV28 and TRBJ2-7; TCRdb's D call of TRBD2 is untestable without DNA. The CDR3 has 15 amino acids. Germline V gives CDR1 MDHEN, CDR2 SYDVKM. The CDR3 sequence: CASSSRLADFYEQYF.

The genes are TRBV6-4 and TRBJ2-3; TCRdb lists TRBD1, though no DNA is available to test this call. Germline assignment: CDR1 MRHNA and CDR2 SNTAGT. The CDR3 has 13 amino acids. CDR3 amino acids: CASSEGAQDTQYF.

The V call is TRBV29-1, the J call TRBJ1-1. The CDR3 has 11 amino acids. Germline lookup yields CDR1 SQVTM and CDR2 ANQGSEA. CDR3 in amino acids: CSVEAGTEAFF.

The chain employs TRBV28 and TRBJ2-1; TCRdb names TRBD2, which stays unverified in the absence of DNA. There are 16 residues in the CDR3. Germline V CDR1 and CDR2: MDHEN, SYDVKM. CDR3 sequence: CASRPKRGSSYNEQFF. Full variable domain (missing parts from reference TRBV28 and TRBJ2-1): DVKVTQSSRYLVKRTGEKVFLECVQDMDHENMFWYRQDPGLGLRLIYFSYDVKMKEKGDIPEGYSVSREKKERFSLILESASTNQTSMYLCASRPKRGSSYNEQFFGPGTRLTVL.

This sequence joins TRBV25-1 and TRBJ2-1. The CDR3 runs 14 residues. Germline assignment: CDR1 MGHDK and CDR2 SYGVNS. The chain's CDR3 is CASSEGDYYNEQFF. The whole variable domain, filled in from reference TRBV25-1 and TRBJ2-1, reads EADIYQTPRYLVIGTGKKITLECSQTMGHDKMYWYQQDPGMELHLIHYSYGVNSTEKGDLSSESTVSRIRTEHFPLTLESARPSHTSQYLCASSEGDYYNEQFFGPGTRLTVL.

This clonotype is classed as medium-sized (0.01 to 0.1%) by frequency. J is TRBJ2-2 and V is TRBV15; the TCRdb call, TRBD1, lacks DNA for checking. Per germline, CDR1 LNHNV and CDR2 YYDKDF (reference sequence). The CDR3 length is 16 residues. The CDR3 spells CATSRVEGASDGELFF.

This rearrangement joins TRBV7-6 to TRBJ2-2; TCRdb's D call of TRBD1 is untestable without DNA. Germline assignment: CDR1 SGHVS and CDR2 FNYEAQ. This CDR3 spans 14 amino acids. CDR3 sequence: CASSAPTGAGELFF.

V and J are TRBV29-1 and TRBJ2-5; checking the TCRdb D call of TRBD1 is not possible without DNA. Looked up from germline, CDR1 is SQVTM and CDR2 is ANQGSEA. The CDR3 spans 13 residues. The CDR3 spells CSVEGGLQETQYF.

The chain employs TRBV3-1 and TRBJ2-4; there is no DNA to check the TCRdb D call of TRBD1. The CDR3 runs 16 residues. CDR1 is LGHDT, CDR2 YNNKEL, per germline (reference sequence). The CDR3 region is CASSHRTGDAKNIQYF.

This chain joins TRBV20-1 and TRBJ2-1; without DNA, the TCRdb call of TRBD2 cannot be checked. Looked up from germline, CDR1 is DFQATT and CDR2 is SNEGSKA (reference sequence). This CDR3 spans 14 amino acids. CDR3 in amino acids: CSVPGLRFPHEQFF.

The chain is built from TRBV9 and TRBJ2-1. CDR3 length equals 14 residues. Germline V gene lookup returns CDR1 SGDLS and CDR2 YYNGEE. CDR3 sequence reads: CASSVVGPYNEQFF.